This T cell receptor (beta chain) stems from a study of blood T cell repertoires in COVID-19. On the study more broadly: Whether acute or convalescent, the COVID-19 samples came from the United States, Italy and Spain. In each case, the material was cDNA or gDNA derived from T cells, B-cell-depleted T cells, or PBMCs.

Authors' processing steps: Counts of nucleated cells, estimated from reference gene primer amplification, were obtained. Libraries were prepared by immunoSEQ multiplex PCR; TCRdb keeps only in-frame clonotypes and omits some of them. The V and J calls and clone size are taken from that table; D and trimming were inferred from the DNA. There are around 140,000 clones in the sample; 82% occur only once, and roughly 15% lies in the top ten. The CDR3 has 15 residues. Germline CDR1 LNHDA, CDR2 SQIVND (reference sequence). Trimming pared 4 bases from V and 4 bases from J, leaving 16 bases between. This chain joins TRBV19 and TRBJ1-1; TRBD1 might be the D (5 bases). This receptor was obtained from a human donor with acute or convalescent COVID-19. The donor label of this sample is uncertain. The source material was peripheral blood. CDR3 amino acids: CASSTARGRGTEAFF. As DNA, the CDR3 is TGTGCCAGTAGTACAGCCCGGGGGAGGGGCACTGAAGCTTTCTTT.